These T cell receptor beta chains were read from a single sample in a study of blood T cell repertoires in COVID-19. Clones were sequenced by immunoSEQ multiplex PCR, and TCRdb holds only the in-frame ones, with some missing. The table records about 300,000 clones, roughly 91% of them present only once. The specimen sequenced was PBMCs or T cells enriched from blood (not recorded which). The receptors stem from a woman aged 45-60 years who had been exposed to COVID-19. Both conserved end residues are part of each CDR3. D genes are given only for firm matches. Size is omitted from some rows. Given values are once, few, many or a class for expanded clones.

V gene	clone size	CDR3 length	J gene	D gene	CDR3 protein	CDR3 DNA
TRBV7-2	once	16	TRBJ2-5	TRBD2	CASSPGPAGGLETQYF	TGTGCCAGCAGCCCAGGCCCAGCGGGGGGGCTAGAGACCCAGTACTTC
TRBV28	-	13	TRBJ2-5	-	CASSSTSQETQYF	TGTGCCAGCAGTTCCACTTCCCAAGAGACCCAGTACTTC
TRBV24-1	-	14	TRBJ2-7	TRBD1	CATQTGIPPYEQYF	TGTGCCACCCAGACAGGGATCCCACCTTACGAGCAGTACTTC
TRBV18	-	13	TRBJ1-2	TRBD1	CASSPGGADGYTF	TGTGCCAGCTCGCCAGGGGGCGCGGATGGCTACACCTTC
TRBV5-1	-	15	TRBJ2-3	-	CASSLGSSGRDTQYF	TGCGCCAGCAGCTTAGGGTCCAGCGGCCGGGATACGCAGTATTTT
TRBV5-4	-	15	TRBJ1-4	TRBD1	CASSFQGVGREKLFF	TGTGCCAGCAGCTTCCAGGGGGTCGGGCGAGAAAAACTGTTTTTT
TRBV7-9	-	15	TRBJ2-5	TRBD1	CASSTLGQDKETQYF	TGTGCCAGCAGCACCCTGGGACAGGACAAAGAGACCCAGTACTTC
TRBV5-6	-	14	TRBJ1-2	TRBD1	CASRPLTGGYGYTF	TGTGCCAGCAGGCCCCTGACAGGGGGTTATGGCTACACCTTC
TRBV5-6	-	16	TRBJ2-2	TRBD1	CASSPPGQGNTGELFF	TGTGCCAGCAGCCCACCGGGACAGGGGAACACCGGGGAGCTGTTTTTT
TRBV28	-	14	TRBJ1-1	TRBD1	CASSLTGTDTEAFF	TGTGCCAGCAGTTTAACCGGGACAGACACTGAAGCTTTCTTT
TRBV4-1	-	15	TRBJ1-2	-	CASSSPRNSGYGYTF	TGCGCCAGCAGTTCACCCCGCAATTCGGGCTATGGCTACACCTTC
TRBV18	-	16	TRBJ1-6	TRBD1	CASSPSGQGAGSPLHF	TGTGCCAGCTCACCGTCTGGACAGGGGGCGGGTTCACCCCTCCACTTT
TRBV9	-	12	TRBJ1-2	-	CASSVVSGGYTF	TGTGCCAGCAGCGTAGTGAGCGGGGGCTACACCTTC
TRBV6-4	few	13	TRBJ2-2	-	CASRRQDTGELFF	TGTGCCAGCAGAAGACAGGACACCGGGGAGCTGTTTTTT
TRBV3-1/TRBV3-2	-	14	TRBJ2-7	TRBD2	CASSQPGTSVEQYF	TGTGCCAGCAGCCAGCCCGGGACTAGCGTCGAGCAGTACTTC
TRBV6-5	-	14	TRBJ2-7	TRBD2	CASRTPLAGYEQYF	TGTGCCAGCAGAACCCCCCTAGCGGGGTACGAGCAGTACTTC
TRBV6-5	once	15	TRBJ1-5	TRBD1	CASRGTGIISQPQHF	TGTGCCAGCAGGGGGACAGGGATCATCAGTCAGCCCCAGCATTTT
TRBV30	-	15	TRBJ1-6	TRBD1	CAWSAGTGFNSPLHF	TGTGCCTGGAGCGCGGGGACAGGGTTTAATTCACCCCTCCACTTT
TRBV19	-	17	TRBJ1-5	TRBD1	CASSIKRTGGGNQPQHF	TGTGCCAGTAGTATAAAAAGGACAGGGGGCGGCAATCAGCCCCAGCATTTT
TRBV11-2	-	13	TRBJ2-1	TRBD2	CASSLEPGLEQFF	TGTGCCAGCAGCTTGGAACCGGGACTAGAGCAGTTCTTC
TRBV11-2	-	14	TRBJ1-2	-	CASSLDDKDYGYTF	TGTGCCAGCAGCTTAGACGACAAGGATTATGGCTACACCTTC
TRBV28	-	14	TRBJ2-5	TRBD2	CASSLAGGQETQYF	TGTGCCAGCAGTTTGGCGGGGGGTCAAGAGACCCAGTACTTC